Reported below is one T cell receptor (beta chain). No antigen is known for it. The CDR3 spans 15 residues. Germline V gene lookup returns CDR1 LGHNA and CDR2 YNFKEQ. The germline V and J ends were trimmed by 1 base and 5 bases, with 14 bases remaining between them. These data are taken from a study of cytotoxic CD8 clonotypes in ibrutinib-treated CLL. Study-level information: Of a cohort that held around 11 relapsed/refractory and around 14 treatment-naive patients, fewer than 18 were IGHV unmutated.

Study-level points and caveats: Sustained-remission patients were sampled at one set of times and progressing patients at different ones.

Cryopreserved PBMCs were the source of roughly 2 micrograms of genomic DNA, which went to TCR beta libraries. Clones were sequenced by immunoSEQ multiplex PCR, and TCRdb holds only the in-frame ones, with some missing. The sample holds over 120,000 clones, approximately 80% seen once. The clonotype originates from a human donor with chronic lymphocytic leukemia. The sample was PBMCs, taken after 12 months of ibrutinib treatment. V gene TRBV4-2 combines with J gene TRBJ1-2, with TRBD1 as a possible D gene (5 bases). The CDR3 DNA reads as TGTGCCAGCAGCCAAGGAGACAGCGCAATTTATGGCTACACCTTC. It is translated as CASSQGDSAIYGYTF.